This is a list of T cell receptor beta chains from one sample in a study of cytomegalovirus exposure and HLA in healthy donors. Produced via immunoSEQ multiplex PCR; TCRdb's table is partial and in-frame only. The sample carries 160,000 or so clones, approximately 80% recorded once. Input material: PBMCs. The receptors were gathered from a man in his forties or fifties in good health and CMV-seropositive. CDR3s include the opening cysteine and the closing phenylalanine or tryptophan. Fields, in order: CDR3 length, V gene, clone size, J gene, D gene, CDR3 protein, CDR3 DNA. A D gene is named only where the DNA matches it firmly. Expanded clones are given a class, and other clones once, few, many or no size at all.

14	TRBV7-3	NA	TRBJ1-5	TRBD1	CASSPTGDNQPQHF	TGTGCCAGCAGCCCCACAGGGGATAATCAGCCCCAGCATTTT
14	TRBV27	few	TRBJ2-2	NA	CASSFGQLTGELFF	TGTGCCAGCAGTTTCGGACAGTTAACCGGGGAGCTGTTTTTT
15	TRBV5-6	NA	TRBJ1-2	NA	CATYRVARALYGYTF	TGTGCCACCTACAGGGTAGCCCGAGCCTTATATGGCTACACCTTC
15	TRBV19	NA	TRBJ2-5	NA	CASSVGQLLQETQYF	TGTGCCAGTAGTGTAGGACAGCTACTACAAGAGACCCAGTACTTC
15	TRBV6-1	NA	TRBJ2-1	NA	CASSEELGGFDEQFF	TGTGCCAGCAGTGAAGAGCTAGGAGGTTTTGATGAGCAGTTCTTC
13	TRBV11-3	NA	TRBJ2-7	TRBD1	CASSLGGGDEQYF	TGTGCCAGCAGCTTAGGAGGGGGCGACGAGCAGTACTTC
16	TRBV27	NA	TRBJ1-5	TRBD1	CASSPRDRGGNQPQHF	TGTGCCAGCAGTCCCCGGGACAGGGGAGGGAATCAGCCCCAGCATTTT
14	TRBV14	few	TRBJ1-1	TRBD1	CASSRDRQNTEAFF	TGTGCCAGCAGCCGGGACAGACAGAACACTGAAGCTTTCTTT
16	TRBV10-1	NA	TRBJ2-2	NA	CASSSGPGANTGELFF	TGCGCCAGCAGTTCGGGCCCAGGGGCGAACACCGGGGAGCTGTTTTTT
15	TRBV7-9	NA	TRBJ2-7	NA	CASSSPGTSFYEQYF	TGTGCCAGCAGCTCCCCCGGGACTTCTTTCTACGAGCAGTACTTC
15	TRBV5-1	NA	TRBJ2-7	TRBD1	CASSTRTGDSYEQYF	TGCGCCAGCAGCACCCGGACAGGGGACTCCTACGAGCAGTACTTC
15	TRBV7-2	NA	TRBJ1-1	TRBD1	CASSLRTGVATEAFF	TGTGCCAGCAGCTTGAGGACAGGGGTCGCAACTGAAGCTTTCTTT
18	TRBV7-3	NA	TRBJ1-3	TRBD1	CASSPAPGTGLSGNTIYF	TGTGCCAGCAGTCCAGCCCCGGGGACAGGGTTATCTGGAAACACCATATATTTT
14	TRBV19	NA	TRBJ1-5	TRBD1	CASSIGQGNQPQHF	TGTGCCAGTAGTATCGGACAGGGCAATCAGCCCCAGCATTTT
13	TRBV2	NA	TRBJ1-2	NA	CASSPSTGYGYTF	TGTGCCAGCAGTCCATCGACAGGTTATGGCTACACCTTC
15	TRBV5-1	NA	TRBJ2-7	TRBD1	CASSLGQGFPDEQYF	TGCGCCAGCAGCTTGGGACAGGGGTTTCCCGACGAGCAGTACTTC
14	TRBV6-1	once	TRBJ1-5	NA	CASSEGGAEQPQHF	TGTGCCAGCAGTGAGGGGGGGGCGGAGCAGCCCCAGCATTTT
17	TRBV12-5	NA	TRBJ2-3	TRBD2	CASGFSTGGPSTDTQYF	TGTGCTAGTGGTTTTAGCACGGGGGGACCAAGCACAGATACGCAGTATTTT
14	TRBV7-3	NA	TRBJ2-3	TRBD1	CASSSGTVTDTQYF	TGTGCCAGCAGCTCCGGGACAGTCACAGATACGCAGTATTTT
12	TRBV11-2	NA	TRBJ1-2	NA	CASTRGSYGYTF	TGTGCCAGCACCAGGGGTTCCTATGGCTACACCTTC
16	TRBV7-9	NA	TRBJ2-5	NA	CASSSTTGLRQETQYF	TGTGCCAGCAGCTCTACGACAGGACTCCGCCAAGAGACCCAGTACTTC
14	TRBV29-1	once	TRBJ1-2	NA	CSVEAGPGGAGYTF	TGCAGCGTTGAAGCTGGACCCGGGGGGGCTGGCTACACCTTC
13	TRBV7-9	NA	TRBJ1-5	NA	CASSLGLGQPQHF	TGTGCCAGCAGCTTAGGGCTTGGCCAGCCCCAGCATTTT
14	TRBV5-6	NA	TRBJ1-2	NA	CASSRPGVNYGYTF	TGTGCCAGCAGCCGTCCAGGGGTTAACTATGGCTACACCTTC
16	TRBV2	NA	TRBJ2-1	TRBD1	CASTAEDRGFYNEQFF	TGTGCCAGCACCGCCGAGGACAGGGGTTTCTACAATGAGCAGTTCTTC
15	TRBV7-2	NA	TRBJ1-2	TRBD1	CASSSFVEGAWGYTF	TGTGCCAGCAGCTCATTCGTCGAGGGGGCTTGGGGCTACACCTTC
20	TRBV2	NA	TRBJ1-5	NA	CASSEERVSGVVVRNQPQHF	TGTGCCAGCAGTGAAGAGAGAGTCTCGGGGGTCGTAGTCCGGAATCAGCCCCAGCATTTT
13	TRBV9	few	TRBJ2-7	NA	CASSVGQTYEQYF	TGTGCCAGCAGCGTCGGACAAACCTACGAGCAGTACTTC